This paragraph covers one T cell receptor beta chain sequence. Recovered status applied to Cohort 3 donors who had two consecutive negative PCRs. It also applied to those with clearance or with symptom resolution. Germline-derived CDR1 and CDR2 are LGHNA and YNFKEQ. The CDR3 contains 14 residues. V lost 4 bases and J 1 base, leaving 9 bases between the germline ends. The data were taken from a study of blood T cell repertoires in COVID-19. Only in-frame clones appear in the TCRdb table, and some are missing; sequencing was by immunoSEQ multiplex PCR. The sample holds 150,000 to 200,000 clones; 89% are singletons and the top ten take around 0.77%.

The sequencing input was PBMCs or T cells enriched from blood (not recorded which). The chain recombines TRBV4-2 with TRBJ2-3, with D possibly matching TRBD2 (5 bases). The source is a woman aged 18-29 years who had recovered from COVID-19. The chain's CDR3 is CASSLRTRTDTQYF. CDR3 in DNA: TGTGCCAGCAGCCTCCGGACTCGCACAGATACGCAGTATTTT.